The clone carrying this T cell receptor (beta chain) has ten or more counts. The antigen remains undetermined. The data belong to a study of Graves' ophthalmopathy and Graves' hyperthyroidism. General study results and limits: Most expanded clonotypes from thyroid (those above 0.001 frequency) were also found in blood. The model forecast ophthalmopathy progression, reaching about 70% sensitivity and less than 75% specificity.

Patients with other autoimmune diseases, uncontrolled infections, pregnancy or lactation were excluded. A diagnosis was made from clinical symptoms together with serum thyroxine, TRAb, thyroid ultrasound and orbital computed tomography. Per the germline V gene, CDR1 is LNHDA and CDR2 is SQIVND (reference sequence). The V and J ends lost 4 bases and 4 bases, in that order; junction bases with no gene match: 5. The CDR3 runs 15 residues. CDR3 regions of TCR beta were amplified from RNA transcripts. RT-PCR was first run with HTBI primers, then multiplex PCR in a second round. TCRdb passed the multiplex PCR reads through MiXCR, listing each CDR3 protein once. The repertoire consists of around 1.1 million distinct CDR3 sequences, with about 40% occurring once and the leading ten covering over 8.5%.

Sequencing was performed on peripheral blood or thyroid tissue (not recorded which). The chain recombines TRBV19 with TRBJ1-5; 9 nucleotides align to TRBD1. The TCR was taken from an adult man with Graves' hyperthyroidism. The CDR3 protein is CASSTGQGKNQPQHF. The CDR3 DNA reads as TGTGCCAGTAGTACTGGACAGGGGAAGAATCAGCCCCAGCATTTT.